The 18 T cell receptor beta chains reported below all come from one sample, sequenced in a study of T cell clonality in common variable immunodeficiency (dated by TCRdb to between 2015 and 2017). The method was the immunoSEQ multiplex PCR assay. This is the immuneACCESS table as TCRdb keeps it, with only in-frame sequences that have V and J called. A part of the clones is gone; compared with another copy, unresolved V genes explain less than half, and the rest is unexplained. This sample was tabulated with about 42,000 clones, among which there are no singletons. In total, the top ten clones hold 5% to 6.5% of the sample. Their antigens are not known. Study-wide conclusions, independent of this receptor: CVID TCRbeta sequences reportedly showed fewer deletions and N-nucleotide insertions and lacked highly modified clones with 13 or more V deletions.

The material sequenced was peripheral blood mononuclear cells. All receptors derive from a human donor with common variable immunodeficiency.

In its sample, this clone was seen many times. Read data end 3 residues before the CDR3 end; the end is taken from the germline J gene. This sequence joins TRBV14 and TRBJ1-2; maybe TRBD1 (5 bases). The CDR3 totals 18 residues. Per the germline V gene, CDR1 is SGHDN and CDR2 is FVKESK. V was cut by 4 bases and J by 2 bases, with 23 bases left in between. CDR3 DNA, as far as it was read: TGTGCCAGCAGCCCCCTCGGTTTTGAACAGGCGAGGAACTATGGC. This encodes CASSPLGFEQARNYG. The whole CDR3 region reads CASSPLGFEQARNYGYTF.

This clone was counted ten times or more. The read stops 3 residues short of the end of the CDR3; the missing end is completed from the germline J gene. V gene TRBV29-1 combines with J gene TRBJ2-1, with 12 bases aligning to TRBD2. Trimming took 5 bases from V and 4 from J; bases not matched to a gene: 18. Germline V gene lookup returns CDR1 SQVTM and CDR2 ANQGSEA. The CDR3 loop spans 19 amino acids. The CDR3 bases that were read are TGCAGCGTTTTGGGTGCTAGCGGGAGGGGGGGTTTTTATTACAATGAG. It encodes CSVLGASGRGGFYYNE. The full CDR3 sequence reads CSVLGASGRGGFYYNEQFF.

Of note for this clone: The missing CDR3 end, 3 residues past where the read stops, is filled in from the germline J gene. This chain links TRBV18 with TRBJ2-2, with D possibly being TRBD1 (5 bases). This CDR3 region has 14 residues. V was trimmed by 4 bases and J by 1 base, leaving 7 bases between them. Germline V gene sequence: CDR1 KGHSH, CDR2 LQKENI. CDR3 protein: CASSLTVNTGELFF. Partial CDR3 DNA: TGTGCCAGCTCACTGACAGTGAACACCGGGGAG.

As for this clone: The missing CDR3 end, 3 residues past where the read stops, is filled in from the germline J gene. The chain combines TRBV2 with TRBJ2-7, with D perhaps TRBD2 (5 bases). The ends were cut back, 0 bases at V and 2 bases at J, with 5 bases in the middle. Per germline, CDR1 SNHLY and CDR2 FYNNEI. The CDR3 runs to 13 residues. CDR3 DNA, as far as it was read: TGTGCCAGCAGTGAAGCGCGGGCCTACGAG. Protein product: CASSEARAYE. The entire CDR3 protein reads CASSEARAYEQYF.

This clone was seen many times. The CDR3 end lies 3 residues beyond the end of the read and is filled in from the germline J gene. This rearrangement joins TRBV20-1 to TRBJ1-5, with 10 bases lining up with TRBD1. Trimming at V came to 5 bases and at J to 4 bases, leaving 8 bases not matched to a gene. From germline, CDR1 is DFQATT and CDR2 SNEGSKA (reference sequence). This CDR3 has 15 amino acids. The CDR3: CSARTGTGANQPQHF. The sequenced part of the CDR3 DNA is TGCAGTGCTCGTACAGGGACAGGGGCAAATCAGCCC.

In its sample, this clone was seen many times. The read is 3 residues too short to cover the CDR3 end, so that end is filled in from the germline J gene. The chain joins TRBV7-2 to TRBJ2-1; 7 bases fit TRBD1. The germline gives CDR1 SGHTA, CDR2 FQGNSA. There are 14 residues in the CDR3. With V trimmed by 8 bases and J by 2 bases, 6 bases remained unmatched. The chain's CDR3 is CASGPGTAYNEQFF. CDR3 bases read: TGTGCCAGCGGACCCGGGACAGCCTACAATGAG. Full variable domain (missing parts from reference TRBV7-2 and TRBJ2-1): GAGVSQSPSNKVTEKGKDVELRCDPISGHTALYWYRQSLGQGLEFLIYFQGNSAPDKSGLPSDRFSAERTGGSVSTLTIQRTQQEDSAVYLCASGPGTAYNEQFFGPGTRLTVL.

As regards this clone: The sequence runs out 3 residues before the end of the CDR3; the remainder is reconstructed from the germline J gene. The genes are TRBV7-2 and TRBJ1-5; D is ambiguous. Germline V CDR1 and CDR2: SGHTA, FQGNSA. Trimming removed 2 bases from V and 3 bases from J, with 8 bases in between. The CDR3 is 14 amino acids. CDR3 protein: CASSLFEANQPQHF. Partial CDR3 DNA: TGTGCCAGCAGCTTATTTGAAGCCAATCAGCCC. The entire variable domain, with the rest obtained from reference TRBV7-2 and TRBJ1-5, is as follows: GAGVSQSPSNKVTEKGKDVELRCDPISGHTALYWYRQSLGQGLEFLIYFQGNSAPDKSGLPSDRFSAERTGGSVSTLTIQRTQQEDSAVYLCASSLFEANQPQHFGDGTRLSIL.

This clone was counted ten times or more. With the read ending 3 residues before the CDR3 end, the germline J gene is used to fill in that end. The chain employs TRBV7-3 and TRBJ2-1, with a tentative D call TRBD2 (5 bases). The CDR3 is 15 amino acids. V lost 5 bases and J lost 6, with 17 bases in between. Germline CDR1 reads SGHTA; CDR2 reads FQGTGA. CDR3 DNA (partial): TGTGCCAGCAGCCGCCCGGGGTCGTCTGGCAATGAG. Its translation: CASSRPGSSGNE. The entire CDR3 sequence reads CASSRPGSSGNEQFF.

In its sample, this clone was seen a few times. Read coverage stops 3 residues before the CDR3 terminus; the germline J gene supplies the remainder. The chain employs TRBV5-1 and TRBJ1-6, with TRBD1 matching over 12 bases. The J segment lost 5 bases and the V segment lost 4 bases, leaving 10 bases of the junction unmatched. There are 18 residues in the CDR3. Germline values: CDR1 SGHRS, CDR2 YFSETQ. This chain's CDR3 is CASSGGTGGSLDNSPLHF. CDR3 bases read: TGCGCCAGCAGCGGCGGGACAGGGGGCAGCTTGGATAATTCACCC.

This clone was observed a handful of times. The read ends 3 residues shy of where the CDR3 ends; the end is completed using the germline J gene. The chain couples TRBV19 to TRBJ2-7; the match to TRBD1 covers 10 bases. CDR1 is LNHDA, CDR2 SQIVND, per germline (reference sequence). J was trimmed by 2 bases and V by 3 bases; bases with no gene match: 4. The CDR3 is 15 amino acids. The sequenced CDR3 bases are TGTGCCAGTAGTATCAGGGACAGGGGACCCTACGAG. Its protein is CASSIRDRGPYE. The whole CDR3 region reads CASSIRDRGPYEQYF.

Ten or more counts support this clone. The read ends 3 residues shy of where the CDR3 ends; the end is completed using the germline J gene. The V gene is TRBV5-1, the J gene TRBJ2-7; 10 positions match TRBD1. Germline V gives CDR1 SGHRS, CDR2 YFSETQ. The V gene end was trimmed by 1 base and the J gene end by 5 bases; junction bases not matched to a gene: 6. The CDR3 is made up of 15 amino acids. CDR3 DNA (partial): TGCGCCAGCAGCTTGCCGGGACAGGGGTCCCACGAG. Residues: CASSLPGQGSHE. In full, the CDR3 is CASSLPGQGSHEQYF.

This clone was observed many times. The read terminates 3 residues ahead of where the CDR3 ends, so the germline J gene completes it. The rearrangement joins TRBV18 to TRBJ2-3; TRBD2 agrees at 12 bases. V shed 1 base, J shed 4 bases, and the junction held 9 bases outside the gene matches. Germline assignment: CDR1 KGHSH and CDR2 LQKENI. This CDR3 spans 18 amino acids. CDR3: CASSPRASGRAFPDTQYF. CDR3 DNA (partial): TGTGCCAGCTCACCACGTGCTAGCGGGAGGGCCTTCCCAGATACG.

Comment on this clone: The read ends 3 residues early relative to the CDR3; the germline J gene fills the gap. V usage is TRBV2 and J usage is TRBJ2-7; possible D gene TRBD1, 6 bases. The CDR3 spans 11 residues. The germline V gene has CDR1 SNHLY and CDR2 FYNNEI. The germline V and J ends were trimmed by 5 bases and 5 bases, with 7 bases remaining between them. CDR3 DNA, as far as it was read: TGTGCCAGCAGTCGGACAGACGAG. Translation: CASSRTDE. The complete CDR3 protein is CASSRTDEQYF.

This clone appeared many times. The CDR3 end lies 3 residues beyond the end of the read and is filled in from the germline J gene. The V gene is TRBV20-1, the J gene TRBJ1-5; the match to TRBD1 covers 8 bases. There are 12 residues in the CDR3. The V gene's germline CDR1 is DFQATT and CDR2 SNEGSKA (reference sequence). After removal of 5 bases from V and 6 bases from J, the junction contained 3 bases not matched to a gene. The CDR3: CSARQGSQPQHF. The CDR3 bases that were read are TGCAGTGCTCGACAGGGGAGTCAGCCC.

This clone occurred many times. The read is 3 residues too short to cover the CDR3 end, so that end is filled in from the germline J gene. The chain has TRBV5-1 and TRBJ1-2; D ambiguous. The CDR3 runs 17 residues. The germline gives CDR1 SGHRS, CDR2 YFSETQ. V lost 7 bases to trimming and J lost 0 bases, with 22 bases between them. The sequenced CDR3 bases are TGCGCCAGCTACGCCCCCGACACCAACCAAACTAACTATGGC. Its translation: CASYAPDTNQTNYG. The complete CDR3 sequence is CASYAPDTNQTNYGYTF.

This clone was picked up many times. CDR3 DNA (partial): TGTGCCTGGAGTGGACTGGTTGAA. It encodes CAWSGLVE. The whole CDR3 is CAWSGLVEAFF. This chain joins TRBV30 and TRBJ1-1; D is undetermined. The sequence runs out 3 residues before the end of the CDR3; the remainder is reconstructed from the germline J gene. The V and J ends lost 1 base and 7 bases respectively, with 7 bases between them. This CDR3 is built from 11 residues. CDR1 and CDR2 (germline): GTSNPN, SVGIG (reference sequence).

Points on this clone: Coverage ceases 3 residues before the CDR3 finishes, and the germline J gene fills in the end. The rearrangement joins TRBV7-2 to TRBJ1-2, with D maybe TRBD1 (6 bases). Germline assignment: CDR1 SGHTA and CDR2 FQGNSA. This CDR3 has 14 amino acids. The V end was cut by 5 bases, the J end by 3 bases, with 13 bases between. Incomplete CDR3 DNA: TGTGCCAGCAGCACCCGACAGGAGCACTATGGC. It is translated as CASSTRQEHYG. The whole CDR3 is CASSTRQEHYGYTF.

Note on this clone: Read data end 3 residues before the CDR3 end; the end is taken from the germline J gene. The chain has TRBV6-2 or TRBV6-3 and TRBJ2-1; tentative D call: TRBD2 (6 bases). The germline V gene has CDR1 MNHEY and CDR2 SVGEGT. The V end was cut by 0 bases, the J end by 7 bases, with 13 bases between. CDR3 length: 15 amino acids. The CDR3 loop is CASSYSMSRGNEQFF. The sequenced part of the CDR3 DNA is TGTGCCAGCAGTTACTCGATGTCCCGGGGGAATGAG.